This section outlines one TCR beta chain sequence together with its context. These data come from a study of cytomegalovirus exposure and HLA in healthy donors. V shed 5 bases and J shed 0 bases, with 11 bases lying between them. CDR3 length: 14 amino acids. Germline CDR1 is KGHSH and CDR2 is LQKENI. The primer mix had 60 Vbeta and 13 Jbeta primers. Libraries were prepared by immunoSEQ multiplex PCR; TCRdb keeps only in-frame clonotypes and omits some of them. The data contain 210,000 or so clones, about 83% of them singletons. The sequenced sample consisted of PBMCs. This sequence originates from a woman aged 50 to 65 in good health and CMV-seropositive. V usage is TRBV18 and J usage is TRBJ2-7; possible D gene TRBD1, 6 bases. DNA of the CDR3: TGTGCCAGCTCAGCCGGACAGTTCTCCTACGAGCAGTACTTC. It codes for CASSAGQFSYEQYF.